This T cell receptor (beta chain) was identified in a study of memory CD4+ T cells and cytomegalovirus serostatus. The CDR3 runs 14 residues. Trimming pared 5 bases from V and 3 bases from J, leaving 13 bases between. CDR1 and CDR2 (germline): SGHTA, FQGNSA. Libraries were prepared by immunoSEQ multiplex PCR; TCRdb keeps only in-frame clonotypes and omits some of them. The repertoire holds 60,000 to 70,000 clones, 60% to 85% seen once, with around 0.58% in the top ten. Single viable CD3+CD4+CD8-CD45RO+ cells were sorted as the memory CD4+ T cells. In this sample, this clone turned up a few times. The specimen sequenced was memory CD4+ T cells from blood. The chain couples TRBV7-2 to TRBJ1-2; D is perhaps TRBD1 (6 bases). This sequence originates from an adult in good health and CMV-seronegative. Some clones in this sample may be carry-over from other donors' samples. In DNA form, the CDR3 reads TGTGCCAGCAGCCATGGACAGCCGTACTATGGCTACACCTTC. It is translated as CASSHGQPYYGYTF. The variable domain in full, completed from reference TRBV7-2 and TRBJ1-2, reads GAGVSQSPSNKVTEKGKDVELRCDPISGHTALYWYRQSLGQGLEFLIYFQGNSAPDKSGLPSDRFSAERTGGSVSTLTIQRTQQEDSAVYLCASSHGQPYYGYTFGSGTRLTVV.